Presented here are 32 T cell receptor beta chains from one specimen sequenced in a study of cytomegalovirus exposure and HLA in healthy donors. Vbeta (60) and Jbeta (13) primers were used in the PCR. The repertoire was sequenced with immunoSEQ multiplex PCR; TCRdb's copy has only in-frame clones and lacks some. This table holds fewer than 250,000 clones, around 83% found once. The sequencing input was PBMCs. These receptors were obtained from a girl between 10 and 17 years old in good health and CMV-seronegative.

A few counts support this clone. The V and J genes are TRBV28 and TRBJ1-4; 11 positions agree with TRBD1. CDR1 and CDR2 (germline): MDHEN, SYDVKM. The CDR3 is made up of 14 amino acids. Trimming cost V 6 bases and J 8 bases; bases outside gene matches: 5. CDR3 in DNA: TGTGCCAGCAGACCGGGACAGGGGGAAGAAAAACTGTTTTTT. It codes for CASRPGQGEEKLFF.

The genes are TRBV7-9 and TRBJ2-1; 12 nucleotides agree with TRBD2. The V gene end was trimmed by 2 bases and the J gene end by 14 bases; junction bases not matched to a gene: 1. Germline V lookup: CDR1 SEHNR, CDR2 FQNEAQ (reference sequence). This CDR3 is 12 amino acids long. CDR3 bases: TGTGCCAGCAGCTTACTAGCGGGAGGGGAGTTCTTC. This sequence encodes CASSLLAGGEFF.

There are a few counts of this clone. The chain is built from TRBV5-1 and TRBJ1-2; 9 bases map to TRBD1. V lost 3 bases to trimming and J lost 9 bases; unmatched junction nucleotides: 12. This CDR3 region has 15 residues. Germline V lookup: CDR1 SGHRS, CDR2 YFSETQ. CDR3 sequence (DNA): TGCGCCAGCAGCTCAGGGAGGGACAGGGTGTCCAGCTACACCTTC. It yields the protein CASSSGRDRVSSYTF.

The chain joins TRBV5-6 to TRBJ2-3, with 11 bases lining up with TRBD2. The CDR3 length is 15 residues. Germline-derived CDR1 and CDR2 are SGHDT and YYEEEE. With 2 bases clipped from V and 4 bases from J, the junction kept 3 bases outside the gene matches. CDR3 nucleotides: TGTGCCAGCAGCTTAATAGCGGGGGGGCCAGATACGCAGTATTTT. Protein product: CASSLIAGGPDTQYF.

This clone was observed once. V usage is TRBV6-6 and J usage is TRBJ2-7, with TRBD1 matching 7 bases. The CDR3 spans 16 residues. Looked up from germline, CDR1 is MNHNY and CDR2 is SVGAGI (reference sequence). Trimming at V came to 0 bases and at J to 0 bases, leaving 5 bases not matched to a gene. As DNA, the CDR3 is TGTGCCAGCAGTTACTCAATAGGACAGGCCTCCTACGAGCAGTACTTC. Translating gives CASSYSIGQASYEQYF.

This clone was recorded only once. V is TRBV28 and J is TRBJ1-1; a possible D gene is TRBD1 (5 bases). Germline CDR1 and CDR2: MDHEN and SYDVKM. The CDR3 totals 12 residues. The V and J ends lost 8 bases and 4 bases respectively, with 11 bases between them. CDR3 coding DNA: TGTGCCAGCTCTCGACAGCTCACTGAAGCTTTCTTT. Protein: CASSRQLTEAFF.

CDR3 DNA sequence: TGTGCCAGCAGTGACCCTCGGGACTCCAATCAAGAGACCCAGTACTTC. Translation: CASSDPRDSNQETQYF. This chain connects TRBV2 to TRBJ2-5, with D maybe TRBD2 (6 bases). V lost 3 bases and J lost 2, with 16 bases in between. From germline, CDR1 is SNHLY and CDR2 FYNNEI. This CDR3 contains 16 residues.

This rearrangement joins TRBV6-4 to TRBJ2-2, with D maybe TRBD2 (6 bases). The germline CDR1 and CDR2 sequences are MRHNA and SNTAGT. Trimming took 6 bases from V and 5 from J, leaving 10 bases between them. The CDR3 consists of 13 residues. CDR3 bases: TGTGCCAGCAGCCCGGGGGATACCGGGGAGCTGTTTTTT. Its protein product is CASSPGDTGELFF.

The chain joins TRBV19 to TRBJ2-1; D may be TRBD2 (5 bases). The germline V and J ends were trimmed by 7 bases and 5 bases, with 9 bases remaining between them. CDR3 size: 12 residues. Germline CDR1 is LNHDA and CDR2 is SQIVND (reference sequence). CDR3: CASTAVDNEQFF. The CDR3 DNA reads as TGTGCCAGTACAGCGGTGGACAATGAGCAGTTCTTC.

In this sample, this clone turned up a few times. This CDR3 reads CASSAETGRVRFF. Written as DNA, the CDR3 is TGTGCCAGCAGTGCCGAGACAGGGCGAGTTCGGTTTTTT. This chain links TRBV6-1 with TRBJ1-4; TRBD1 matches 7 bases. The trim removed 4 bases at V and 16 bases at J, leaving 12 bases unmatched. Germline V lookup: CDR1 MNHNS, CDR2 SASEGT. This CDR3 is 13 amino acids long.

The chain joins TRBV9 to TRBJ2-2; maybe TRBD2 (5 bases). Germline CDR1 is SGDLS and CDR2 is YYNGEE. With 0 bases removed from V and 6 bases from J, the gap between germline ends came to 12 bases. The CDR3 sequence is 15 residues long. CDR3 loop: CASSVAEGRAGELFF. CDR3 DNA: TGTGCCAGCAGCGTAGCCGAGGGCCGGGCCGGGGAGCTGTTTTTT. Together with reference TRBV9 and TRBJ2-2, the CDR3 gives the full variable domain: DSGVTQTPKHLITATGQRVTLRCSPRSGDLSVYWYQQSLDQGLQFLIQYYNGEERAKGNILERFSAQQFPDLHSELNLSSLELGDSALYFCASSVAEGRAGELFFGEGSRLTVL.

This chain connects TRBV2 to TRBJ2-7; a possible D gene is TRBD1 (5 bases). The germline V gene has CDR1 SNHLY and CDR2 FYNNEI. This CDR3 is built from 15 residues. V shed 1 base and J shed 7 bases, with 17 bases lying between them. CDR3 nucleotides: TGTGCCAGCAGTGAAGGTCGGACAACCGCTACGGAGCAGTACTTC. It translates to CASSEGRTTATEQYF.

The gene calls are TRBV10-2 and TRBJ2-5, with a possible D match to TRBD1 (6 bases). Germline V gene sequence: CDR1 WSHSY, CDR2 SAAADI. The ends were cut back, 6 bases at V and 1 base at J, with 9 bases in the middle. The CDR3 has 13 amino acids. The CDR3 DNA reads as TGCGCCAGCAGCCGCAGGGGCCAAGAGACCCAGTACTTC. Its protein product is CASSRRGQETQYF.

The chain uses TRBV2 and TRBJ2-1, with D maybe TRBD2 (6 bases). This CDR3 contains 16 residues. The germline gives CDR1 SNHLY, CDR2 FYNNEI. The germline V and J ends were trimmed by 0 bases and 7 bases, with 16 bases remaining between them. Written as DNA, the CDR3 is TGTGCCAGCAGTGAAGCGCTTATTCCAGGGAGGAATGAGCAGTTCTTC. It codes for CASSEALIPGRNEQFF.

DNA for the CDR3: TGTGCCAGCAGTTACGGAGGGGGCGAGGGTCAGCCCCAGCATTTT. Translating gives CASSYGGGEGQPQHF. This chain joins TRBV6-6 and TRBJ1-5; 7 bases match TRBD1. Germline CDR1 and CDR2: MNHNY and SVGAGI (reference sequence). V lost 2 bases to trimming and J lost 6 bases; unmatched junction nucleotides: 7. This CDR3 region has 15 residues.

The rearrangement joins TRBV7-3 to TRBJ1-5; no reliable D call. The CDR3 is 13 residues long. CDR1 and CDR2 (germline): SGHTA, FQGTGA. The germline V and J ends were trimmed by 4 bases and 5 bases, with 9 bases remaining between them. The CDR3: CASSWEADQPQHF. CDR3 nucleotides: TGTGCCAGCAGCTGGGAAGCGGATCAGCCCCAGCATTTT.

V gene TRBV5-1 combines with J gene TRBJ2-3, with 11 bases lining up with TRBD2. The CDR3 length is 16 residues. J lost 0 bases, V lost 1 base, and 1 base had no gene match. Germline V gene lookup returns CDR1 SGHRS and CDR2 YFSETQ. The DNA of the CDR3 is TGCGCCAGCAGCTTGCGGACTAGCGGGAGCACAGATACGCAGTATTTT. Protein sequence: CASSLRTSGSTDTQYF.

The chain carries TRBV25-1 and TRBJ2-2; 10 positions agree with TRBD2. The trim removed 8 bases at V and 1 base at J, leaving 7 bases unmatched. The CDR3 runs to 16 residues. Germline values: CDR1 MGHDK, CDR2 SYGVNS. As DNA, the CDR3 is TGTGCCAGCCCCAGAAAGCGGGGGGGGAACACCGGGGAGCTGTTTTTT. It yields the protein CASPRKRGGNTGELFF.

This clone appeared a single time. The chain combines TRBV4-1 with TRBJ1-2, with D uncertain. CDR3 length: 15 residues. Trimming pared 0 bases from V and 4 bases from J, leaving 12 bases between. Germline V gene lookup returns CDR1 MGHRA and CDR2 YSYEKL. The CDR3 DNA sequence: TGCGCCAGCAGCCAAGATCAACAGCCCATCTATGGCTACACCTTC. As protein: CASSQDQQPIYGYTF.

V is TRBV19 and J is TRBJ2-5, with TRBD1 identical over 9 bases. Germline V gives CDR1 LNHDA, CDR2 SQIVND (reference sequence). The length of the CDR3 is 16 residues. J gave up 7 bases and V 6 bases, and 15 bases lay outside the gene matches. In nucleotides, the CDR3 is TGTGCCAGTAGAGCAACAGGACAGGGGTCGGGGGTGACCCAGTACTTC. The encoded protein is CASRATGQGSGVTQYF.

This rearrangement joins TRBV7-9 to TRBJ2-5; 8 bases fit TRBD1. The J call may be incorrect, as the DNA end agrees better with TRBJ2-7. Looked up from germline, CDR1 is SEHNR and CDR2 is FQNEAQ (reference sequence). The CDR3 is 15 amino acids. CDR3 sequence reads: CASSIPGGSAYEQYF. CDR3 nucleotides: TGTGCCAGCAGCATCCCAGGGGGCTCAGCCTACGAGCAGTACTTC.

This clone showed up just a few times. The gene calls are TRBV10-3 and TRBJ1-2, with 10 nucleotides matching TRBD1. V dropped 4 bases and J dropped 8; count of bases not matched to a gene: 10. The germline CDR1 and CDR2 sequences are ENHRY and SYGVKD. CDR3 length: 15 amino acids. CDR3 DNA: TGTGCCATCAGTGGACAGGGGGCGCTTAATGGGGGCTACACCTTC. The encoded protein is CAISGQGALNGGYTF.

The CDR3 nucleotides are TGTGCCAGTAAACGACGGGGGTCCTACGAGCAGTACTTC. It codes for CASKRRGSYEQYF. The chain couples TRBV27 to TRBJ2-7; TRBD2 is a possible D gene (6 bases). The CDR3 runs 13 residues. V was clipped by 9 bases and J by 1 base, with 13 bases between them. Looked up from germline, CDR1 is MNHEY and CDR2 is SMNVEV (reference sequence).

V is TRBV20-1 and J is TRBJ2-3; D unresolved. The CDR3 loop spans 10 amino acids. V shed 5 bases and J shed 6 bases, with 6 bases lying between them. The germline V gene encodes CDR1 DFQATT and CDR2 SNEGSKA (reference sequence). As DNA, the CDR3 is TGCAGTGCTCGTTTGGATACGCAGTATTTT. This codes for CSARLDTQYF.

Written as DNA, the CDR3 is TGTGCCAGCAGCCCCTGGGGAGCGGGGCTGGGACAAGAGACCCAGTACTTC. Translating it yields CASSPWGAGLGQETQYF. The chain recombines TRBV5-5 with TRBJ2-5; the match to TRBD2 covers 7 bases. V lost 4 bases and J lost 2; bases outside the gene matches: 14. Germline values: CDR1 SGHKS, CDR2 YYEKEE (reference sequence). The CDR3 covers 17 residues.

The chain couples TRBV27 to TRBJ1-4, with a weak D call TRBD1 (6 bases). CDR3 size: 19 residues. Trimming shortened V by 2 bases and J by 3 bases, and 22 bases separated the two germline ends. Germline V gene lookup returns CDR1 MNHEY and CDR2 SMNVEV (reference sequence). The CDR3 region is CASSLKPQQGPTPNEKLFF. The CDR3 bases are TGTGCCAGCAGTTTAAAACCTCAACAGGGACCCACGCCTAATGAAAAACTGTTTTTT.

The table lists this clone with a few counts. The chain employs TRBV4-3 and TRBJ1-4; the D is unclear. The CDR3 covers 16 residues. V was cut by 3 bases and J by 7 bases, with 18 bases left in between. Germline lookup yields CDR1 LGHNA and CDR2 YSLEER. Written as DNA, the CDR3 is TGCGCCAGCAGCCAGAGCCCCTCGGGGAACCCTGAAAAACTGTTTTTT. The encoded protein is CASSQSPSGNPEKLFF.

In DNA, the CDR3 is TGTGCCAGCAGCTTCGGGGGAGACACTGAAGCTTTCTTT. Translating gives CASSFGGDTEAFF. The genes are TRBV11-2 and TRBJ1-1, with D perhaps matching TRBD1 (5 bases). Trimming removed 3 bases at V and 3 bases at J, with 8 bases between. The germline V gene has CDR1 SGHAT and CDR2 FQNNGV. The CDR3 covers 13 residues.

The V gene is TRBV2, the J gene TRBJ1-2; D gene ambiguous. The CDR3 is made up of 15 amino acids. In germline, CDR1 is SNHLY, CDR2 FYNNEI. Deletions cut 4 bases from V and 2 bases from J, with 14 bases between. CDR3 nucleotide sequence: TGTGCCAGCAGTGGGGCCGGACGGGAGAACTATGGCTACACCTTC. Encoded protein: CASSGAGRENYGYTF. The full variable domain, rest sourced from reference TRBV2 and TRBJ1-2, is EPEVTQTPSHQVTQMGQEVILRCVPISNHLYFYWYRQILGQKVEFLVSFYNNEISEKSEIFDDQFSVERPDGSNFTLKIRSTKLEDSAMYFCASSGAGRENYGYTFGSGTRLTVV.

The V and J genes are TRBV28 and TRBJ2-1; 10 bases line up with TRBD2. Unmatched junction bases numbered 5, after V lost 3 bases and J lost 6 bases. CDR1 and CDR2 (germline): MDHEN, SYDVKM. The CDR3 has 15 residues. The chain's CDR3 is CASSFSAGGSNEQFF. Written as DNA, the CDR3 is TGTGCCAGCAGTTTTTCAGCGGGAGGGAGCAATGAGCAGTTCTTC.

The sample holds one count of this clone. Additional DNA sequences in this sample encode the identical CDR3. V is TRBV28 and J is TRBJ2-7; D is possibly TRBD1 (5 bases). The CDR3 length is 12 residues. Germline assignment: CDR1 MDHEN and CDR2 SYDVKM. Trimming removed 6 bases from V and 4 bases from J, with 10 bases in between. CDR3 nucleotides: TGTGCCAGCAGCCTTCCAGGGTACGAGCAGTACTTC. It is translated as CASSLPGYEQYF.

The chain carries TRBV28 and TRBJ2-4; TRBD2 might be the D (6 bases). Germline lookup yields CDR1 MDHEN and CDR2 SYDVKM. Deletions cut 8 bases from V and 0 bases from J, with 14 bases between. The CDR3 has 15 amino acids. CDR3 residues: CASGGYSLAKNIQYF. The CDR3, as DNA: TGTGCCAGCGGGGGGTACTCATTAGCCAAAAACATTCAGTACTTC.